This T cell receptor (beta chain) appears in the sequencing data of a study of T cells in Graves' hyperthyroidism and ophthalmopathy. The length of the CDR3 is 13 residues. The V gene's germline CDR1 is DFQATT and CDR2 SNEGSKA (reference sequence). With V trimmed by 3 bases and J by 10 bases, 5 bases remained unmatched. Points on this clonotype: A much larger clone differs from this one at a single base, so this may be a read error.

TCR beta CDR3 region amplification was performed from RNA transcripts. An initial round of RT-PCR targeting the TCR CDR3 relied on the HTBI primer set. MiXCR, applied by TCRdb to the multiplex PCR reads, yields one record per CDR3 protein. The data hold approximately 600,000 distinct CDR3 sequences, with roughly 20% observed a single time. The chain uses TRBV20-1 and TRBJ2-1; the match to TRBD2 covers 11 bases. The receptor was derived from a man between 25 and 39 years old with Graves' ophthalmopathy. Sequenced sample: blood. The CDR3 nucleotides read TGCAGTGCTAGTAGCGGGGGGGCCGGGGAGCAGTTCTTC. This encodes CSASSGGAGEQFF.